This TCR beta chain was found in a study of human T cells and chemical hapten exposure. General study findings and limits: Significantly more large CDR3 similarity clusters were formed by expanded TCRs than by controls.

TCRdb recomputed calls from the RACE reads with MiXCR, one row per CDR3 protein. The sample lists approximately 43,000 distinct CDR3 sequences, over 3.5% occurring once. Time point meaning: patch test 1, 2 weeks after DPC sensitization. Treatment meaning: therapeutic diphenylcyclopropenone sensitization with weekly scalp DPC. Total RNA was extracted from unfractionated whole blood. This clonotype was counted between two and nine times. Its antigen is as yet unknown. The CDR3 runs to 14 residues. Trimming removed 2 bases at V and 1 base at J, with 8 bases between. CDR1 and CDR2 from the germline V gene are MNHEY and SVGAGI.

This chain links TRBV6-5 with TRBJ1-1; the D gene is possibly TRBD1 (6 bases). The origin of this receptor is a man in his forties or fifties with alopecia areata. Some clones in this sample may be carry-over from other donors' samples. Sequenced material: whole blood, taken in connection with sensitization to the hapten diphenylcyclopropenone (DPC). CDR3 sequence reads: CASSYQTGNTEAFF. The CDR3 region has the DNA TGTGCCAGCAGTTACCAGACAGGGAACACTGAAGCTTTCTTT.